The clone carrying this T cell receptor beta chain appeared a few times. The antigen is undetermined. Each sorted fraction was over 95% pure. This sample was included in a study of beta chain features in type 1 diabetes. Points from the study as a whole: PCR might pick shorter templates more often, in the same way for patients and controls. Among all four CD4+ subsets, Type 1 diabetes patients had TCRB CDR3s that were moderately but significantly shorter.

CDR3 size: 16 residues. Per germline, CDR1 KGHSH and CDR2 LQKENI. V shed 0 bases, J shed 3 bases, and the junction held 3 bases outside the gene matches. Every bit of the isolated RNA underwent reverse transcription, so sequencing read expressed TCRB transcripts. The method was immunoSEQ multiplex PCR; TCRdb's version includes in-frame clones alone and lacks a portion of them. The data contain more than 250,000 clones, roughly an eighth of them seen just once; the ten biggest clones take up 0.017%. This TCR derives from a man between 25 and 39 years old with type 1 diabetes. Sequencing was carried out using naive CD4+ T cells from blood. This chain joins TRBV18 and TRBJ1-4; 8 positions agree with TRBD1. The CDR3: CASSPPQGAPNEKLFF. CDR3 coding DNA: TGTGCCAGCTCACCACCTCAGGGGGCACCTAATGAAAAACTGTTTTTT.